Below are 2 T cell receptor beta chains sequenced from a single sample in a study of naive and memory T cell subsets (TCRdb year 2017). Libraries were made using 5' RACE. Data came from an Illumina MiSeq. The ligated cDNA was amplified by four rounds of PCR, in which nested alpha and beta constant region primers were used together with the SP2 primer. TCRdb itself trimmed the public reads at Q25 with fastp, ran MiXCR and retained productive beta chains. CDR3 protein duplicates are merged, each entry listing the most common genes and DNA. The sample table shows 55,000 to 70,000 distinct CDR3 sequences, and about 7% are seen once. In total, the top ten clones hold around 9.7% of the sample. A robust, sensitive protocol for the amplification, sequencing and analysis of TCRs was described in the study, in which 3' ligation of a UMI-containing oligonucleotide to TCR cDNA was used. The source of these receptors is a male donor in good health.

This clonotype was seen more than once but under ten times. This chain links TRBV6-5 with TRBJ1-1; D is uncertain. Trimming left V 0 bases short and J 1 base short, with 9 bases between. CDR3 length: 15 amino acids. Germline values: CDR1 MNHEY, CDR2 SVGAGI. The CDR3: CASSYSKRGNTEAFF. In DNA, the CDR3 is TGTGCCAGCAGTTACTCGAAACGGGGGAACACTGAAGCTTTCTTT.

The sample holds a few counts of this clonotype. The chain is built from TRBV7-9 and TRBJ2-1, with unresolved D. The CDR3 covers 12 residues. Germline V gene sequence: CDR1 SEHNR, CDR2 FQNEAQ (reference sequence). V lost 5 bases, J lost 9 bases, and 11 bases lay in between. The CDR3 spells CASSQQMVEQFF. The CDR3 DNA reads TGTGCCAGCAGCCAACAGATGGTTGAGCAGTTCTTC.